These 22 T cell receptor beta chains were sequenced from one sample in a study of cytomegalovirus exposure and HLA in healthy donors. Both 60 Vbeta primers and 13 Jbeta primers went into the PCR. Repertoires were generated with immunoSEQ multiplex PCR, while TCRdb's copy carries only in-frame clones and drops some. The data include just over 200,000 clones; the top ten clones carry about 1%. The sequencing sample was made of PBMCs. The receptor set was obtained from a girl aged 2-15 years in good health and CMV-seropositive.

This rearrangement joins TRBV29-1 to TRBJ2-1, with D perhaps matching TRBD2 (5 bases). Trimming pared 6 bases from V and 8 bases from J, leaving 14 bases between. The CDR3 is 12 residues long. Germline V gene sequence: CDR1 SQVTM, CDR2 ANQGSEA. Here the CDR3 DNA reads TGCAGCGTCTTACAGACTATTCATGAGCAGTTCTTC. This encodes CSVLQTIHEQFF.

The gene calls are TRBV6-4 and TRBJ2-4; D possibly corresponds to TRBD1 (6 bases). The CDR3 is 17 amino acids. Deletions cut 7 bases from V and 0 bases from J, with 19 bases between. Germline V gives CDR1 MRHNA, CDR2 SNTAGT. CDR3 region: CASNQPRDTLAKNIQYF. In nucleotides, the CDR3 is TGTGCCAGCAACCAACCTCGGGACACCCTAGCCAAAAACATTCAGTACTTC.

This chain links TRBV6-5 with TRBJ2-3; a possible D gene is TRBD2 (5 bases). The CDR3 is 15 amino acids. Deletions cut 0 bases from V and 2 bases from J, with 9 bases between. Germline CDR1 MNHEY, CDR2 SVGAGI. CDR3 sequence: CASSYSGEPTDTQYF. The CDR3 coding sequence is TGTGCCAGCAGTTACTCGGGAGAACCCACAGATACGCAGTATTTT.

The chain employs TRBV27 and TRBJ1-2; D perhaps matches TRBD1 (6 bases). Germline V gene data show CDR1 as MNHEY and CDR2 as SMNVEV (reference sequence). The CDR3 loop spans 15 amino acids. The V gene lost 6 bases and the J gene lost 0 bases, with 14 bases spanning the gap. The CDR3 coding sequence is TGTGCCAGCAGACCAGGGGTGATAGCTAACTATGGCTACACCTTC. Translating gives CASRPGVIANYGYTF.

This chain joins TRBV6-5 and TRBJ2-1, with 11 bases fitting TRBD2. Germline CDR1 is MNHEY and CDR2 is SVGAGI. The trim removed 6 bases at V and 10 bases at J, leaving 11 bases unmatched. The CDR3 runs to 15 residues. The CDR3 sequence: CASSNEGLAGFEQFF. The CDR3 nucleotides are TGTGCCAGCAGCAACGAAGGACTAGCGGGCTTCGAGCAGTTCTTC.

The CDR3 sequence: CASSQPTGNTEAFF. CDR3 nucleotide sequence: TGTGCCAGCAGCCAACCGACAGGGAACACTGAAGCTTTCTTT. The chain employs TRBV5-4 and TRBJ1-1; D may be TRBD1 (6 bases). The length of the CDR3 is 14 residues. V was cut by 4 bases and J by 1 base, with 11 bases left in between. Germline V gene sequence: CDR1 SGHNT, CDR2 YYREEE (reference sequence).

The genes are TRBV6-5 and TRBJ1-2; 9 nucleotides agree with TRBD1. CDR3 length equals 14 residues. V was pared by 6 bases and J by 4 bases, with 6 bases of the junction left unmatched. Germline CDR1 and CDR2: MNHEY and SVGAGI. The CDR3 coding sequence is TGTGCCAGCAGGCCGGACAGGGGCCCCTATGGCTACACCTTC. Its protein is CASRPDRGPYGYTF.

The V and J genes are TRBV29-1 and TRBJ2-1; 10 nucleotides match TRBD2. Trimming cost V 8 bases and J 5 bases; bases outside gene matches: 6. CDR3 length: 13 amino acids. From germline, CDR1 is SQVTM and CDR2 ANQGSEA. The CDR3 bases are TGCAGCCTCTGCGGGACTAGCGACAATGAGCAGTTCTTC. Its translation: CSLCGTSDNEQFF.

The chain is built from TRBV25-1 and TRBJ1-2; D might be TRBD1 (6 bases). Trimming took 6 bases from V and 2 from J, leaving 13 bases between them. The CDR3 totals 14 residues. Germline V gene lookup returns CDR1 MGHDK and CDR2 SYGVNS. Here the CDR3 DNA reads TGTGCCAGCAGCAAGGGACAACTCAACTATGGCTACACCTTC. Translated: CASSKGQLNYGYTF.

The chain is built from TRBV6-1 and TRBJ2-3, with a tentative D call TRBD1 (5 bases). CDR3 length equals 15 residues. Trimming removed 6 bases at V and 3 bases at J, with 16 bases between. From germline, CDR1 is MNHNS and CDR2 SASEGT. CDR3 nucleotide sequence: TGTGCCAGCAGCTTGACAGACTCAGGGACAGATACGCAGTATTTT. It translates to CASSLTDSGTDTQYF.

This sequence joins TRBV28 and TRBJ1-1; no reliable D call. Deletions cut 7 bases from V and 0 bases from J, with 3 bases between. The CDR3 is 11 residues long. CDR1 MDHEN and CDR2 SYDVKM come from the germline V gene. The CDR3 nucleotides read TGTGCCAGCACTATGAACACTGAAGCTTTCTTT. It encodes CASTMNTEAFF.

This chain links TRBV15 with TRBJ2-7; maybe TRBD2 (5 bases). The CDR3 is 13 amino acids. V was clipped by 8 bases and J by 4 bases, with 15 bases between them. Germline CDR1 LNHNV, CDR2 YYDKDF (reference sequence). The CDR3 region is CATGRGRGYEQYF. CDR3 coding DNA: TGTGCCACCGGCCGAGGACGGGGATACGAGCAGTACTTC. Full variable domain (remainder filled in from reference TRBV15 and TRBJ2-7): DAMVIQNPRYQVTQFGKPVTLSCSQTLNHNVMYWYQQKSSQAPKLLFHYYDKDFNNEADTPDNFQSRRPNTSFCFLDIRSPGLGDTAMYLCATGRGRGYEQYFGPGTRLTVT.

The V gene is TRBV28, the J gene TRBJ2-6, with 8 bases identical to TRBD1. Trimming removed 6 bases from V and 4 bases from J; junction bases left unmatched: 11. Per germline, CDR1 MDHEN and CDR2 SYDVKM. The CDR3 consists of 17 residues. The CDR3 coding sequence is TGTGCCAGCAGGAATACAGCAGGGGGCTTAGGGGCCAACGTCCTGACTTTC. Translating it yields CASRNTAGGLGANVLTF.

V and J are TRBV27 and TRBJ2-3; 8 nucleotides match TRBD2. The CDR3 contains 15 residues. Per the germline V gene, CDR1 is MNHEY and CDR2 is SMNVEV (reference sequence). Trimming at V came to 10 bases and at J to 4 bases, leaving 13 bases not matched to a gene. The CDR3 nucleotides read TGTGCCACCCGAGAAGCGGGAGTAAGCGCAGATACGCAGTATTTT. Translated, it gives CATREAGVSADTQYF.

This chain joins TRBV15 and TRBJ2-7, with TRBD1 matching 7 bases. Per germline, CDR1 LNHNV and CDR2 YYDKDF (reference sequence). With V trimmed by 2 bases and J by 3 bases, 4 bases remained unmatched. CDR3 size: 14 residues. The CDR3 region is CATSRMDRIYEQYF. The CDR3 region has the DNA TGTGCCACCAGCAGAATGGACAGGATCTACGAGCAGTACTTC.

This chain uses TRBV5-1 with TRBJ2-2, with D uncertain. This CDR3 has 15 residues. With 0 bases removed from V and 7 bases from J, the gap between germline ends came to 13 bases. Germline-derived CDR1 and CDR2 are SGHRS and YFSETQ. The CDR3 spells CASSLDKVRLGELFF. Here the CDR3 DNA reads TGCGCCAGCAGCTTGGACAAGGTACGACTCGGGGAGCTGTTTTTT.

A remark on this clone: Within the sample, other DNA sequences also encode this same CDR3. V is TRBV19 and J is TRBJ1-5; D possibly corresponds to TRBD1 (5 bases). The V end was cut by 2 bases, the J end by 6 bases, with 8 bases between. Germline lookup yields CDR1 LNHDA and CDR2 SQIVND (reference sequence). This CDR3 has 13 amino acids. The CDR3 DNA reads TGTGCCAGTAGTATACAGGGAGGTCAGCCCCAGCATTTT. It codes for CASSIQGGQPQHF.

This chain joins TRBV11-3 and TRBJ2-2, with TRBD2 identical over 14 bases. The trim removed 1 base at V and 8 bases at J, leaving 6 bases unmatched. This CDR3 contains 17 residues. Germline V gives CDR1 SGHNT, CDR2 YENEEA. This CDR3 is CASSLVGLAGEVGELFF. The CDR3 coding sequence is TGTGCCAGCAGCTTAGTGGGACTAGCGGGAGAGGTAGGGGAGCTGTTTTTT.

The rearrangement uses TRBV6-4 and TRBJ2-1, with 7 bases matching TRBD1. With 4 bases clipped from V and 2 bases from J, the junction kept 8 bases outside the gene matches. CDR3 length: 16 residues. In germline, CDR1 is MRHNA, CDR2 SNTAGT. The CDR3 spells CASSAETGAPYNEQFF. CDR3 sequence (DNA): TGTGCCAGCAGTGCCGAAACAGGGGCGCCCTACAATGAGCAGTTCTTC.

This chain joins TRBV7-8 and TRBJ1-1; maybe TRBD1 (5 bases). V lost 1 base, J lost 3 bases, and 12 bases lay in between. Germline V gene data show CDR1 as SGHVS and CDR2 as FQNEAQ. The CDR3 totals 15 residues. CDR3 sequence reads: CASSLEGRSDTEAFF. CDR3 nucleotides: TGTGCCAGCAGCTTAGAGGGGCGGAGTGACACTGAAGCTTTCTTT. The entire variable domain, with the rest obtained from reference TRBV7-8 and TRBJ1-1, is as follows: GAGVSQSPRYKVAKRGQDVALRCDPISGHVSLFWYQQALGQGPEFLTYFQNEAQLDKSGLPSDRFFAERPEGSVSTLKIQRTQQEDSAVYLCASSLEGRSDTEAFFGQGTRLTVV.

This rearrangement joins TRBV5-6 to TRBJ2-5; a weak D match, TRBD1 (5 bases). Trimming left V 0 bases short and J 11 bases short, with 11 bases between. CDR1 is SGHDT, CDR2 YYEEEE, per germline. The CDR3 is made up of 12 amino acids. The CDR3 region is CASSLGQGRQYF. The CDR3 DNA sequence: TGTGCCAGCAGCTTGGGGCAGGGTAGGCAGTACTTC.

V is TRBV28 and J is TRBJ2-7; 7 positions match TRBD1. Germline CDR1 is MDHEN and CDR2 is SYDVKM. The CDR3 extends over 13 amino acids. Losses at the gene ends were 6 bases for V and 3 bases for J; bases not matched to a gene: 5. Written as DNA, the CDR3 is TGTGCCAGCAGCGTGGGACAGATCTACGAGCAGTACTTC. Amino acid sequence: CASSVGQIYEQYF.